Detailed here is one T cell receptor (beta chain). Assay: immunoSEQ multiplex PCR; the TCRdb copy retains only in-frame clones and omits some. The data show tens of thousands of clones, with 60% to 80% seen just once and 16% held by the top ten. This specimen comes from a study of blood T cell repertoires in COVID-19. Per germline, CDR1 SGHRS and CDR2 YFSETQ. V shed 7 bases, J shed 0 bases, and the junction held 1 base outside the gene matches. The CDR3 spans 14 residues. The sequence was collected from a man between 65 and 79 years old with active or convalescent COVID-19. V gene TRBV5-1 combines with J gene TRBJ2-6, with 7 positions matching TRBD2. The sequenced material came from peripheral blood. CDR3 loop: CASAGVSGANVLTF. The DNA of the CDR3 is TGCGCCAGCGCGGGGGTCTCTGGGGCCAACGTCCTGACTTTC.